The rows below give T cell receptor beta chains drawn from one sample of a study of T cells in Graves' hyperthyroidism and ophthalmopathy. MiXCR, run by TCRdb on the multiplex PCR reads, gives a single entry per CDR3 protein. The repertoire holds some 420,000 distinct CDR3 sequences, about 13% seen once, with 5% to 6% in the top ten. The sequencing input was blood. The receptor source for this set is a woman aged 18-30 years with Graves' hyperthyroidism. Each CDR3 is given with its conserved first and last residue. A D gene is named only where the DNA matches it firmly. Clone size is stated in some rows and not others, as once, few, many or a class when expanded.

d_gene,v_gene,len,abundance,j_gene,CDR3nt,CDR3aa
TRBD1,TRBV6-1,15,many,TRBJ1-2,TGTGCCAGCAGTGTTACAGGGGGAACTAACTATGGCTACACCTTC,CASSVTGGTNYGYTF
TRBD1,TRBV28,14,many,TRBJ1-2,TGTGCCAGCAGGCGACAGGGGAACGACTATGGCTACACCTTC,CASRRQGNDYGYTF
TRBD1,TRBV20-1,19,few,TRBJ1-4,TGCAGTGCTAGAGGAATCCGGGACAGGAGAACCCGAACTAATGAAAAACTGTTTTTT,CSARGIRDRRTRTNEKLFF
.,TRBV16,18,.,TRBJ2-3,TGTGCCAGCACGCCCCGAGCGTTTACCGGTGGGAGCACAGATACGCAGTATTTT,CASTPRAFTGGSTDTQYF
TRBD1,TRBV15,15,.,TRBJ1-2,TGTGCCACCAGCAAAAGTAGACAGGGGGAAGGAGGCTACACCTTC,CATSKSRQGEGGYTF
TRBD1,TRBV5-1,16,.,TRBJ1-1,TGCGCCAGCAGCTTCCGACAGGGGGGGATTGGCACTGAAGCTTTCTTT,CASSFRQGGIGTEAFF
TRBD2,TRBV6-1,16,.,TRBJ2-3,TGTGCCAGCAGAGATACTAGCGGGATCAGCACAGATACGCAGTATTTT,CASRDTSGISTDTQYF
.,TRBV10-2,15,many,TRBJ2-1,TGCGCCAGCAGTGACTACAGGGCAACGTTGGATGAGCAGTTCTTC,CASSDYRATLDEQFF
TRBD2,TRBV27,17,many,TRBJ2-7,TGTGCCAGCAGTTTAACGATGGGAGGGACTAGCGGGTACGAGCAGTACTTC,CASSLTMGGTSGYEQYF
.,TRBV7-2,13,many,TRBJ2-3,TGTGCCAGCAGCCTGGTACTCACAGATACGCAGTATTTT,CASSLVLTDTQYF
.,TRBV19,14,.,TRBJ2-2,TGTGCCAGTAGTATAGTGGGGGCTACCGGGGAGCTGTTTTTT,CASSIVGATGELFF
.,TRBV2,14,.,TRBJ2-7,TGTGCCAGCAGTGACGCAAACAGGGTTTACGAGCAGTACTTC,CASSDANRVYEQYF
.,TRBV20-1,10,few,TRBJ1-1,TGCAGTGCAGGGGGTTTTGAAGCTTTCTTT,CSAGGFEAFF
TRBD2,TRBV20-1,16,few,TRBJ2-3,TGCAGTGCTATCGGGACTAGGGATTACAGCACAGATACGCAGTATTTT,CSAIGTRDYSTDTQYF
.,TRBV4-1,18,.,TRBJ2-3,TGCGCCAGCAGCCAAGAGGTGTGGCGGGGAACCGACACAGATACGCAGTATTTT,CASSQEVWRGTDTDTQYF
.,TRBV2,10,many,TRBJ2-7,TGTGCCAGCGGGAGGTACGAGCAGTACTTC,CASGRYEQYF
.,TRBV12-5,15,many,TRBJ1-5,TGTGCTAGTGGTTTTGGGTGGGGATCGAGGGAGCCCCAGCATTTT,CASGFGWGSREPQHF
TRBD1,TRBV6-2/TRBV6-3,16,many,TRBJ2-5,TGTGCCAGCAGTTACTCTCCGGGACAGGGACAAGAGACCCAGTACTTC,CASSYSPGQGQETQYF
.,TRBV27,15,many,TRBJ2-1,TGTGCCAGCAGCCCCCCAGCGGAGTACTACAATGAGCAGTTCTTC,CASSPPAEYYNEQFF
.,TRBV7-2,16,.,TRBJ2-7,TGTGCCAGCAGCAACCGGGTCGGTCGGACGACCTACGAGCAGTACTTC,CASSNRVGRTTYEQYF
.,TRBV16,15,few,TRBJ1-2,TGTGCCAGCAGCCAAATCTCCTGGGGGCCGCGGGGCTACACCTTC,CASSQISWGPRGYTF
.,TRBV10-3,13,many,TRBJ2-3,TGTGCCATCAGTGAGGGGGGAACATATACGCAGTATTTT,CAISEGGTYTQYF
TRBD2,TRBV7-9,15,many,TRBJ2-7,TGTGCCAGCAGCGTGCGCGCGGGAGGCACCTACGAGCAGTACTTC,CASSVRAGGTYEQYF
TRBD2,TRBV5-4,15,.,TRBJ2-1,TGTGCCAGCGGCGGAGCGGGACTCGCCTACAATGAGCAGTTCTTC,CASGGAGLAYNEQFF
.,TRBV7-2,15,many,TRBJ2-5,TGTGCCAGCAGCTTGTCCTCAGGAGAAAAAGAGACCCAGTACTTC,CASSLSSGEKETQYF
.,TRBV4-1,15,.,TRBJ2-1,TGCGCCAGCAGCCCCTTAGCCCTCTCCTACAATGAGCAGTTCTTC,CASSPLALSYNEQFF
.,TRBV5-5,14,many,TRBJ1-2,TGTGCCAGCAGTCCGGACGGAGCTAACTATGGCTACACCTTC,CASSPDGANYGYTF
TRBD1,TRBV25-1,15,many,TRBJ2-3,TGTGCCAGCAGTGAGCAGGGGGCATCGTTAGATACGCAGTATTTT,CASSEQGASLDTQYF
TRBD2,TRBV6-1,15,many,TRBJ2-3,TGTGCCAGCAGTCACACTCGGGGGAGGGGAGATACGCAGTATTTT,CASSHTRGRGDTQYF
.,TRBV27,14,few,TRBJ1-4,TGTGCCAGCAGTTTAACAGGGTTCAATGAAAAACTGTTTTTT,CASSLTGFNEKLFF
.,TRBV2,12,many,TRBJ1-2,TGTGCCAGCAGTGGACAGAACTATGGCTACACCTTC,CASSGQNYGYTF
TRBD1,TRBV29-1,13,.,TRBJ1-1,TGCAGCGACCAGGGGGCCGGGGACACTGAAGCTTTCTTT,CSDQGAGDTEAFF
.,TRBV20-1,13,many,TRBJ2-5,TGCAGTGCTCGGGACAGCGGGCAAGAGACCCAGTACTTC,CSARDSGQETQYF
TRBD2,TRBV20-1,15,few,TRBJ2-1,TGCAGTGCCACCTCGTTCGGACTAGCGGGAGCTGAGCAGTTCTTC,CSATSFGLAGAEQFF
.,TRBV7-3,13,many,TRBJ2-7,TGTGCCAGCAGCTCCCACGGAGGCTACGAGCAGTACTTC,CASSSHGGYEQYF
TRBD2,TRBV4-2,17,.,TRBJ2-7,TGTGCCAGCAGCCAAGATCGTTCCGGGAGGGCCGCGTGGGAGCAGTACTTC,CASSQDRSGRAAWEQYF
.,TRBV5-1,14,many,TRBJ1-1,TGCGCCAGCACCCCGGGACAAACGAACACTGAAGCTTTCTTT,CASTPGQTNTEAFF
TRBD2,TRBV3-1,16,many,TRBJ2-1,TGTGCCAGCAGCCAAGTTGCAGCGGGAATTTACAATGAGCAGTTCTTC,CASSQVAAGIYNEQFF